The entry that follows covers one T cell receptor (beta chain) sequence. Sequencing used immunoSEQ multiplex PCR; TCRdb keeps in-frame clones, though not all of them. Among about 140,000 clones listed, just under 95% were seen once. The sample is drawn from a study of control samples from healthy donors and cancer patients. The CDR3 has 16 residues. Germline V gene sequence: CDR1 MNHEY, CDR2 SVGAGI. Between the trimmed V and J ends, which lost 0 bases and 2 bases, there was a span of 11 bases. J is TRBJ1-3 and V is TRBV6-5; D possibly corresponds to TRBD1 (6 bases). The specimen was blood. This clonotype was sampled from a man aged 30-40 years in good health. CDR3 sequence reads: CASSYSGWGPGNTIYF. The CDR3, as DNA: TGTGCCAGCAGTTACTCGGGTTGGGGGCCTGGAAACACCATATATTTT.